These 21 T cell receptor beta chains were all obtained from the same sample, sequenced in a study of shared clonotypes between healthy human individuals. TCRdb's copy holds only in-frame clones and misses some; the assay was immunoSEQ multiplex PCR. In the table there are almost 750,000 clones, around 77% of which are singletons. Sequenced input: memory CD4+ T cells sorted from blood. Subset defined: CD45RA-negative fraction. These receptor sequences come from a woman in her twenties or thirties in good health.

This clone was counted at least ten times. This sample includes further DNA sequences coding for the same CDR3. This chain joins TRBV18 and TRBJ1-1; D may be TRBD1 (6 bases). Germline V gene lookup returns CDR1 KGHSH and CDR2 LQKENI. Trimming shortened V by 3 bases and J by 2 bases, and 10 bases separated the two germline ends. The CDR3 contains 14 residues. CDR3 coding DNA: TGTGCCAGCTCACCTCAGGGGTCAAACACTGAAGCTTTCTTT. Its translation: CASSPQGSNTEAFF.

V gene TRBV4-2 combines with J gene TRBJ1-1; D not resolved. Trimming removed 6 bases at V and 5 bases at J, with 28 bases between. Germline values: CDR1 LGHNA, CDR2 YNFKEQ. This CDR3 has 18 amino acids. The chain's CDR3 is CASRSPEKPGEGRTEAFF. CDR3 nucleotides: TGTGCCAGCAGAAGCCCCGAGAAACCTGGGGAGGGAAGGACTGAAGCTTTCTTT.

This clone qualifies as medium-sized. This rearrangement joins TRBV2 to TRBJ2-1; D uncertain. The CDR3 loop spans 12 amino acids. V dropped 6 bases and J dropped 9 bases, with 12 bases sitting between them. The germline CDR1 and CDR2 sequences are SNHLY and FYNNEI. The CDR3 is CASRSSSTEQFF. Here the CDR3 DNA reads TGTGCCAGCAGAAGCAGTAGCACTGAGCAGTTCTTC.

The V call is TRBV19, the J call TRBJ1-5; TRBD1 aligns across 8 bases. The length of the CDR3 is 15 residues. Unmatched junction bases numbered 5, after V lost 5 bases and J lost 2 bases. The germline V gene has CDR1 LNHDA and CDR2 SQIVND (reference sequence). The CDR3 DNA sequence: TGTGCCAGTAGTTCAGGGGGCTCTGGCAATCAGCCCCAGCATTTT. Protein sequence: CASSSGGSGNQPQHF.

This clone appeared a single time. This chain links TRBV19 with TRBJ2-7, with D possibly called TRBD1 or TRBD2 (5 bases each). This CDR3 has 15 residues. V was clipped by 4 bases and J by 0 bases, with 13 bases between them. CDR1 and CDR2 from the germline V gene are LNHDA and SQIVND (reference sequence). The chain's CDR3 is CASSTTGPSSYEQYF. The CDR3 DNA is TGTGCCAGTAGTACGACGGGACCGAGCTCCTACGAGCAGTACTTC.

This chain links TRBV18 with TRBJ2-5; 7 nucleotides agree with TRBD1. J was trimmed by 3 bases and V by 4 bases; bases with no gene match: 8. Germline assignment: CDR1 KGHSH and CDR2 LQKENI. The CDR3 contains 15 residues. CDR3 DNA sequence: TGTGCCAGCTCACGATACCTGGGACAGAAAGAGACCCAGTACTTC. As protein: CASSRYLGQKETQYF.

The chain joins TRBV19 to TRBJ2-3, with TRBD2 matching 9 bases. Germline values: CDR1 LNHDA, CDR2 SQIVND (reference sequence). The CDR3 has 15 amino acids. V gave up 5 bases and J gave up 5 bases; unmatched junction bases: 8. CDR3 nucleotide sequence: TGTGCCAGTAGTCCCGGGACTAGCCCGGTAGATACGCAGTATTTT. Its translation is CASSPGTSPVDTQYF.

This clone has more than one count but fewer than ten. The V call is TRBV6-6, the J call TRBJ1-5; D perhaps matches TRBD1 (5 bases). CDR3 length: 15 amino acids. The germline CDR1 and CDR2 sequences are MNHNY and SVGAGI (reference sequence). Trimming took 2 bases from V and 3 from J, leaving 11 bases between them. This CDR3 reads CASSYRGPVNQPQHF. CDR3 in DNA: TGTGCCAGCAGTTACAGGGGACCGGTCAATCAGCCCCAGCATTTT.

This chain joins TRBV6-6 and TRBJ1-3, with unresolved D. The germline gives CDR1 MNHNY, CDR2 SVGAGI (reference sequence). With 8 bases removed from V and 0 bases from J, the gap between germline ends came to 8 bases. CDR3 size: 13 residues. The CDR3 region is CASFSTSGNTIYF. The DNA for the CDR3 is TGTGCCAGCTTCAGCACCTCTGGAAACACCATATATTTT.

The chain joins TRBV5-1 to TRBJ2-7; TRBD2 matches at 8 bases. The CDR3 is 14 amino acids. Trimming cost V 6 bases and J 2 bases; bases outside gene matches: 7. CDR1 is SGHRS and CDR2 is YFSETQ in the germline V gene. The CDR3 spells CASTWAGGTYEQYF. CDR3 nucleotide sequence: TGCGCCAGCACTTGGGCGGGAGGTACCTACGAGCAGTACTTC.

The gene calls are TRBV27 and TRBJ1-2, with D uncertain. Trimming shortened V by 0 bases and J by 7 bases, and 12 bases separated the two germline ends. CDR3 length equals 14 residues. Per germline, CDR1 MNHEY and CDR2 SMNVEV (reference sequence). CDR3 coding DNA: TGTGCCAGCAGTTTATCCGGACCTCTCGGTGGCTACACCTTC. This translates into CASSLSGPLGGYTF.

V and J are TRBV28 and TRBJ1-4; possibly TRBD1 for D (6 bases). The germline CDR1 and CDR2 sequences are MDHEN and SYDVKM. V lost 7 bases and J lost 8, with 20 bases in between. The CDR3 runs 15 residues. For the CDR3, the DNA is TGTGCCAGCACCCCCGGAGGGGGTAGGGGGGAAAAACTGTTTTTT. Amino acid sequence: CASTPGGGRGEKLFF.

The J gene is TRBJ2-2, the V gene TRBV11-2; D remains unclear. Germline V lookup: CDR1 SGHAT, CDR2 FQNNGV. CDR3 length: 13 residues. The germline V and J ends were trimmed by 5 bases and 6 bases, with 10 bases remaining between them. DNA of the CDR3: TGTGCCAGCAGCAGGCAGTTGGCCGGGGAGCTGTTTTTT. Protein product: CASSRQLAGELFF. Variable domain in full (rest from reference TRBV11-2 and TRBJ2-2): EAGVAQSPRYKIIEKRQSVAFWCNPISGHATLYWYQQILGQGPKLLIQFQNNGVVDDSQLPKDRFSAERLKGVDSTLKIQPAKLEDSAVYLCASSRQLAGELFFGEGSRLTVL.

This clone was seen once. This chain connects TRBV11-2 to TRBJ2-7; TRBD2 agrees at 8 bases. CDR3 size: 12 residues. Germline V lookup: CDR1 SGHAT, CDR2 FQNNGV. Trimming removed 5 bases from V and 9 bases from J; junction bases left unmatched: 6. CDR3 coding DNA: TGTGCCAGCAGCCCAATTACTAGCGGGCAGTACTTC. This codes for CASSPITSGQYF.

The chain carries TRBV18 and TRBJ2-3, with a weak D call TRBD1 (5 bases). Trimming shortened V by 3 bases and J by 12 bases, and 10 bases separated the two germline ends. This CDR3 comprises 11 residues. CDR1 and CDR2 (germline): KGHSH, LQKENI. In nucleotides, the CDR3 is TGTGCCAGCTCACCTCGACAGATACAGTATTTT. Residues: CASSPRQIQYF.

V and J are TRBV28 and TRBJ2-6; 7 nucleotides line up with TRBD1. This CDR3 contains 19 residues. Per the germline V gene, CDR1 is MDHEN and CDR2 is SYDVKM. Trimming took 6 bases from V and 4 from J; bases not matched to a gene: 18. The CDR3 DNA is TGTGCCAGCAGAAAAACCGGGACAGTCGCGTTACGGGGGGCCAACGTCCTGACTTTC. Translation: CASRKTGTVALRGANVLTF.

The chain couples TRBV6-5 to TRBJ2-2; 9 bases are shared with TRBD2. The V gene end was trimmed by 4 bases and the J gene end by 5 bases; junction bases not matched to a gene: 5. Germline CDR1 MNHEY, CDR2 SVGAGI. There are 15 residues in the CDR3. This chain's CDR3 is CASSSPSGITGELFF. The CDR3, as DNA: TGTGCCAGCAGTTCGCCTAGCGGGATTACCGGGGAGCTGTTTTTT.

This chain uses TRBV6-6 with TRBJ2-3; 8 bases line up with TRBD2. The CDR3 is 12 amino acids. The germline CDR1 and CDR2 sequences are MNHNY and SVGAGI (reference sequence). This chain's CDR3 is CASLGLGDTQYF. The CDR3 DNA is TGTGCAAGCCTGGGACTAGGGGATACGCAGTATTTT.

This clone was recorded a few times. This chain joins TRBV28 and TRBJ2-4, with D uncertain. CDR3 length: 15 residues. Germline CDR1 MDHEN, CDR2 SYDVKM. Deletions cut 4 bases from V and 4 bases from J, with 14 bases between. The chain's CDR3 is CASSSWAKTKNIQYF. CDR3 DNA sequence: TGTGCCAGCAGTTCTTGGGCGAAAACTAAAAACATTCAGTACTTC.

This clone was counted once. The V gene is TRBV19, the J gene TRBJ1-1; TRBD1 matches at 8 bases. The CDR3 length is 15 residues. With V trimmed by 6 bases and J by 8 bases, 14 bases remained unmatched. Per the germline V gene, CDR1 is LNHDA and CDR2 is SQIVND (reference sequence). CDR3 sequence (DNA): TGTGCCAGTAGGGCTCCGGGACAGGAAAAGTGGGAAGCTTTCTTT. Its protein is CASRAPGQEKWEAFF.

This clone was observed a few times. The chain recombines TRBV27 with TRBJ1-1, with no clear D. The CDR3 contains 14 residues. CDR1 is MNHEY and CDR2 is SMNVEV in the germline V gene (reference sequence). Trimming left V 6 bases short and J 7 bases short, with 18 bases between. CDR3 sequence (DNA): TGTGCCAGCAGGGATGAACGACCTAGTAGTGAAGCTTTCTTT. Translation gives CASRDERPSSEAFF.